The 11 T cell receptor beta chains presented below share a single source sample, sequenced in a study of T-cell memory formation after mild COVID-19. TCRdb redid the calling of the 5' RACE reads with MiXCR, one entry per CDR3 protein. The sample consists of roughly 190,000 distinct CDR3 sequences, about a sixth of them appearing once. Sequenced: PBMCs or a T cell subset sorted from them (not recorded which). These receptors came from an adult woman who had mild COVID-19 (a few samples of this study predate the infection). Cell type and time point are not known.

This clonotype was found many times. The CDR3 bases are TGTGCCAGCAGTTCCGGGTTCGCCTACGAGCAGTACTTC. Protein sequence: CASSSGFAYEQYF. The V and J genes are TRBV12-3 or TRBV12-4 and TRBJ2-7; no clear D gene. The CDR3 runs 13 residues. Trimming pared 4 bases from V and 2 bases from J, leaving 9 bases between.

This clonotype was detected ten times or more. This sequence joins TRBV12-3 or TRBV12-4 and TRBJ2-1; TRBD2 aligns across 8 bases. The CDR3 consists of 15 residues. V gave up 5 bases and J gave up 3 bases; unmatched junction bases: 6. This CDR3 is CASSQLADDYNEQFF. CDR3 in DNA: TGTGCCAGCAGTCAACTAGCGGATGACTACAATGAGCAGTTCTTC.

This clonotype was seen only a few times. This rearrangement joins TRBV20-1 to TRBJ2-3, with TRBD2 matching 8 bases. V lost 3 bases, J lost 6 bases, and 5 bases stayed unmatched. Germline CDR1 and CDR2: DFQATT and SNEGSKA (reference sequence). There are 13 residues in the CDR3. The CDR3 DNA follows: TGCAGTGCTAGCGGGAGGGCCGTGGATACGCAGTATTTT. It codes for CSASGRAVDTQYF.

The chain couples TRBV7-9 to TRBJ1-3; the match to TRBD1 covers 7 bases. This CDR3 is built from 19 residues. CDR1 and CDR2 (germline): SEHNR, FQNEAQ (reference sequence). J lost 2 bases, V lost 4 bases, and 17 bases had no gene match. The CDR3 DNA reads TGTGCCAGCAGCTCCCCTCCCCCACAGGGGCGCTTGCCTGGAAACACCATATATTTT. It codes for CASSSPPPQGRLPGNTIYF.

This clonotype was seen more than once but under ten times. The V call is TRBV6-2 or TRBV6-3, the J call TRBJ2-3; 8 bases agree with TRBD2. The CDR3 runs to 16 residues. Germline V gene sequence: CDR1 MNHEY, CDR2 SVGEGT. Germline trimming cut 2 bases from V and 3 bases from J; bases unmatched to any gene: 7. The CDR3 sequence: CASSYRTSSQTDTQYF. CDR3 bases: TGTGCCAGCAGTTACCGGACTAGCAGTCAGACAGATACGCAGTATTTT.

The rearrangement joins TRBV6-6 to TRBJ2-2; TRBD1 matches 11 bases. CDR1 MNHNY and CDR2 SVGAGI come from the germline V gene (reference sequence). Trimming at V came to 2 bases and at J to 6 bases, leaving 5 bases not matched to a gene. The CDR3 has 16 amino acids. CDR3 sequence reads: CASSYATGQGAGELFF. Here the CDR3 DNA reads TGTGCCAGCAGTTACGCTACGGGACAGGGGGCCGGGGAGCTGTTTTTT.

This rearrangement joins TRBV12-3 or TRBV12-4 to TRBJ1-1; D remains unclear. The CDR3 spans 12 residues. V was cut by 3 bases and J by 6 bases, with 8 bases left in between. CDR3 sequence: CASSFSSAEAFF. In nucleotides, the CDR3 is TGTGCCAGCAGTTTTTCAAGCGCTGAAGCTTTCTTT.

This clonotype qualifies as medium-sized. The chain carries TRBV12-3 or TRBV12-4 and TRBJ1-1; perhaps TRBD1 as D (5 bases). The CDR3 extends over 12 amino acids. V was clipped by 6 bases and J by 8 bases, with 13 bases between them. The CDR3 is CASRPGQREAFF. The CDR3, as DNA: TGTGCCAGCAGACCCGGACAACGGGAAGCTTTCTTT.

This clonotype was observed a few times. V gene TRBV29-1 combines with J gene TRBJ1-1; 9 nucleotides agree with TRBD1. The CDR3 sequence is 14 residues long. J was trimmed by 4 bases and V by 6 bases; bases with no gene match: 9. Germline V CDR1 and CDR2: SQVTM, ANQGSEA. The CDR3 bases are TGCAGCGTCCTCCTACAGGGGGCTCGCACTGAAGCTTTCTTT. It encodes CSVLLQGARTEAFF. The variable domain in full, with the rest retrieved from reference TRBV29-1 and TRBJ1-1, is SAVISQKPSRDICQRGTSLTIQCQVDSQVTMMFWYRQQPGQSLTLIATANQGSEATYESGFVIDKFPISRPNLTFSTLTVSNMSPEDSSIYLCSVLLQGARTEAFFGQGTRLTVV.

The V call is TRBV2, the J call TRBJ1-2, with D possibly matching TRBD1 (6 bases). The CDR3 totals 15 residues. Per germline, CDR1 SNHLY and CDR2 FYNNEI. V was cut by 5 bases and J by 6 bases, with 19 bases left in between. The CDR3 reads CASSSTWGGGNGYTF. DNA of the CDR3: TGTGCCAGCAGTTCAACCTGGGGAGGGGGAAATGGCTACACCTTC.

This clonotype showed up just a few times. The chain combines TRBV2 with TRBJ2-3; no clear D. The CDR3 has 11 residues. The germline CDR1 and CDR2 sequences are SNHLY and FYNNEI. With 11 bases removed from V and 2 bases from J, the gap between germline ends came to 8 bases. The CDR3 DNA is TGTGCCGCTAAAGTCACAGATACGCAGTATTTT. Translating it yields CAAKVTDTQYF.